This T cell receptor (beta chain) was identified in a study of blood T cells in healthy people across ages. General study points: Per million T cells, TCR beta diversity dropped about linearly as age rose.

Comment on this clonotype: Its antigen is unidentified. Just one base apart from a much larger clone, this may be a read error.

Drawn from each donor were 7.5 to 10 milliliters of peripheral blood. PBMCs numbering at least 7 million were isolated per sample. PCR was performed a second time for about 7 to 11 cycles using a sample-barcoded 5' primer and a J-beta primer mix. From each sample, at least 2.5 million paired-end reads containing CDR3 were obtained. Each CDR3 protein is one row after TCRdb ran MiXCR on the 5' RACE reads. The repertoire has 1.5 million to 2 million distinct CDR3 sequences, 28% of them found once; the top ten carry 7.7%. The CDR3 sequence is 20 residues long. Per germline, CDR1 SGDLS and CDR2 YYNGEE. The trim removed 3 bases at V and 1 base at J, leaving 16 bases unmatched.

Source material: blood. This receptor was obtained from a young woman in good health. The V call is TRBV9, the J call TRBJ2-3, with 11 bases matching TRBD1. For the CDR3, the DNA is TGTGCCAGCAGCGGGACAGGGGGCCGCTCTCAACCCCGGCGCACAGATACGCAGTATTTT. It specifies CASSGTGGRSQPRRTDTQYF.